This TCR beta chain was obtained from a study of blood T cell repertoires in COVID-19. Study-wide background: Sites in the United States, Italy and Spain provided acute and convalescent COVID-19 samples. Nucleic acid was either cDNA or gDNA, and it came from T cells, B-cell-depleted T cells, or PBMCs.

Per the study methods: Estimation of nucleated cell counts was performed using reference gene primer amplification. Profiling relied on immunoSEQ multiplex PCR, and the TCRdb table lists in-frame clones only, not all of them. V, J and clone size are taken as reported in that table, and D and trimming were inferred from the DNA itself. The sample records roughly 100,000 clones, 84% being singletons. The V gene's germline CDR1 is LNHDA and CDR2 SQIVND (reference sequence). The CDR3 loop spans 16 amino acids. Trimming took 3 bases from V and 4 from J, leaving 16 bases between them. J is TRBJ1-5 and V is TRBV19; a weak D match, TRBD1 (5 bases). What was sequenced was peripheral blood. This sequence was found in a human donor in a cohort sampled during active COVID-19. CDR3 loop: CASSIKVGHINQPQHF. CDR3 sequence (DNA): TGTGCCAGTAGTATCAAGGTTGGACATATAAATCAGCCCCAGCATTTT.